This TCR beta chain is from a study of control samples from healthy donors and cancer patients (TCRdb year 2020). Library creation used the immunoSEQ multiplex PCR assay. Entries here come from immuneACCESS through TCRdb and include only in-frame sequences with V and J called. Some clones fail to appear in such tables; in the studies checked, an unresolved V gene covers under half of the shortfall, and the cause of the remainder is unknown. Counted in this sample were more than 100,000 clones; roughly nine tenths of them appeared once. The ten top clones hold 6% to 8.5% of the sample. As concerns this clone: No cognate antigen has been identified for it. Base qualities were left out, and no much larger clone turns up one base away.

The germline V gene specifies SGDLS as CDR1 and YYNGEE as CDR2. V loses 0 bases of germline sequence and J loses 1 base, and the interval between the two ends is 9 bases. Reading from cysteine to phenylalanine, the CDR3 counts 15 amino acids. The entry retains the CDR3 DNA only, 45 bases that are in frame from base 1. The receptor was isolated from a woman between 18 and 29 years old in good health. The specimen was blood. The chain is encoded by TRBV9 joined to TRBJ2-3; possibly the D gene is TRBD2, per 5 matching bases. The DNA reads TGTGCCAGCAGCGTAGCCCGGGGTGGCACAGATACGCAGTATTTT. This gives the protein CASSVARGGTDTQYF.